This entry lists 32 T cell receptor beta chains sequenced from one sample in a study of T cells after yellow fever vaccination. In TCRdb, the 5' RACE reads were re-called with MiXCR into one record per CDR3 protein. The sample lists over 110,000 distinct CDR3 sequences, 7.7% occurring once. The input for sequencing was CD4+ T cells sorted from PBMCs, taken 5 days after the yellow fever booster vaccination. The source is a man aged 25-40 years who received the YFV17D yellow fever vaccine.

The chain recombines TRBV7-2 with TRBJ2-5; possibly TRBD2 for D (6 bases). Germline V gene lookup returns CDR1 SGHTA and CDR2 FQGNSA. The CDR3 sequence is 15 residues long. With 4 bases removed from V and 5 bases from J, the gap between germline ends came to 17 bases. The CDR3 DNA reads TGTGCCAGCAGCTCTTATATCCGGGACTTGGAGACCCAGTACTTC. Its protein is CASSSYIRDLETQYF.

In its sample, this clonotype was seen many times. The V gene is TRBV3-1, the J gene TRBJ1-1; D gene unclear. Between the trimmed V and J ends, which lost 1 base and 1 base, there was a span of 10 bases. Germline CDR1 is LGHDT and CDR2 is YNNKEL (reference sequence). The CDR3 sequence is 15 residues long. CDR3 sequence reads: CASSQAPGENTEAFF. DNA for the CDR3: TGTGCCAGCAGCCAAGCACCGGGAGAGAACACTGAAGCTTTCTTT.

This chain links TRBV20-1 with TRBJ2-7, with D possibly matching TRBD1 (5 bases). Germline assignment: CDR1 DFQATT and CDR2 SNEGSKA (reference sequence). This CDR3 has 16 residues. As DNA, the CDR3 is TGCAGCTCTTGGGGCCAGGCTCCGGGCTTTACCTACGAGCAGTACTTC. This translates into CSSWGQAPGFTYEQYF.

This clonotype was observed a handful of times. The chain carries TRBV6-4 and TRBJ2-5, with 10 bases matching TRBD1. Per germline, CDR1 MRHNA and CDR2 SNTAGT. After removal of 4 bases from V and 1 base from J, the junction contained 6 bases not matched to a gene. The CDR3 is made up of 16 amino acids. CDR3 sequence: CASSASTGGGQETQYF. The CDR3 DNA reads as TGTGCCAGCAGTGCCTCGACAGGGGGCGGCCAAGAGACCCAGTACTTC.

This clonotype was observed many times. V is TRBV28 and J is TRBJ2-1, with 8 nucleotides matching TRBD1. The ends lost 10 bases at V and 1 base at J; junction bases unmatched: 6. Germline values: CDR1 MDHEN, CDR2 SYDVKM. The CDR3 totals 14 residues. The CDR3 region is CATIRQGSYNEQFF. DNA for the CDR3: TGTGCCACCATCAGACAGGGGTCCTACAATGAGCAGTTCTTC.

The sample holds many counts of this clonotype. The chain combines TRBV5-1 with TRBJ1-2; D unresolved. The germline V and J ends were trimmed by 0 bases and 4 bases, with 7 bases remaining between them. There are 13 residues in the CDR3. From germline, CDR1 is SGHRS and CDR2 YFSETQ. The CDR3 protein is CASSLDNTYGYTF. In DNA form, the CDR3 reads TGCGCCAGCAGCTTGGATAACACCTATGGCTACACCTTC.

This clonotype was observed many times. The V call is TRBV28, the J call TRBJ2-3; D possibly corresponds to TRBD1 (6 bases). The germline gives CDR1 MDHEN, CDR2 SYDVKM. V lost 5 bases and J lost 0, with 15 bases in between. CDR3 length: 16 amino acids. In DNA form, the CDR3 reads TGTGCCAGCAGTACACGGACAGTGTCTAGCACAGATACGCAGTATTTT. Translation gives CASSTRTVSSTDTQYF.

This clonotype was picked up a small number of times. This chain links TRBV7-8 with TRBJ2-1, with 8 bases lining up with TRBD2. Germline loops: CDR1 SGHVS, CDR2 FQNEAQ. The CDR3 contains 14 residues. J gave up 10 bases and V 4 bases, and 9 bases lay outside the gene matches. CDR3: CASSSGGGRWEQFF. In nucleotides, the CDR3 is TGTGCCAGCAGCTCAGGCGGGGGGCGGTGGGAGCAGTTCTTC.

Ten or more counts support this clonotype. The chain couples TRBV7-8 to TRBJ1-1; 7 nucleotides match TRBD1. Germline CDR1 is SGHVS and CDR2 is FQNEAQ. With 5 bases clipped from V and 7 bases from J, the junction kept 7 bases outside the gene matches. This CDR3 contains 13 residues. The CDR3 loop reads CASSAGGGDEAFF. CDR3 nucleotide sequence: TGTGCCAGCAGCGCAGGGGGGGGAGATGAAGCTTTCTTT.

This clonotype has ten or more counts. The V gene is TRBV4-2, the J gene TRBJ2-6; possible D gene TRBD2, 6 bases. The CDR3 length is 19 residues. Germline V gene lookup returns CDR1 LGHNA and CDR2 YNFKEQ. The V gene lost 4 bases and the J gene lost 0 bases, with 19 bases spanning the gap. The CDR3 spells CASSPLTGTAPSGANVLTF. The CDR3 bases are TGTGCCAGCAGCCCTTTAACCGGGACTGCACCCTCTGGGGCCAACGTCCTGACTTTC.

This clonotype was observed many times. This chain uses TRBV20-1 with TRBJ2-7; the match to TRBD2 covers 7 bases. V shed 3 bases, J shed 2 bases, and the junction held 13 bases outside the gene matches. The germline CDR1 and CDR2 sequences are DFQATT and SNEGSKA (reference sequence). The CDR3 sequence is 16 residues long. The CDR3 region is CSASNLGGSMTYEQYF. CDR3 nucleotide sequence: TGCAGTGCTAGTAACCTGGGCGGGAGTATGACCTACGAGCAGTACTTC.

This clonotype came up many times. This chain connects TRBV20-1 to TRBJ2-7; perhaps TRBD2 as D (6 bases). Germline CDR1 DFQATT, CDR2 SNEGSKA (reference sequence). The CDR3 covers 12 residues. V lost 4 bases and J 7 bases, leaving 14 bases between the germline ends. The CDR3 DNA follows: TGCAGTGCTATCCGGGAGCACGGGGAGCAGTACTTC. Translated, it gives CSAIREHGEQYF.

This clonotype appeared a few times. The DNA of the CDR3 is TGCAGTAGTAAGGGGAACGGAAGGACTGAAGCTTTCTTT. Residues: CSSKGNGRTEAFF. The rearrangement links TRBV20-1 to TRBJ1-1, with a possible D match to TRBD1 (5 bases). The CDR3 consists of 13 residues. Trimming left V 8 bases short and J 5 bases short, with 18 bases between. From germline, CDR1 is DFQATT and CDR2 SNEGSKA (reference sequence).

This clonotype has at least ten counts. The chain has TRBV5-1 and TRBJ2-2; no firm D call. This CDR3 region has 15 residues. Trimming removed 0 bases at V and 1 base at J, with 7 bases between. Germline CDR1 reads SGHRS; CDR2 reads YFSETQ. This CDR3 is CASSLGLENTGELFF. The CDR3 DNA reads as TGCGCCAGCAGCTTGGGTCTGGAGAACACCGGGGAGCTGTTTTTT.

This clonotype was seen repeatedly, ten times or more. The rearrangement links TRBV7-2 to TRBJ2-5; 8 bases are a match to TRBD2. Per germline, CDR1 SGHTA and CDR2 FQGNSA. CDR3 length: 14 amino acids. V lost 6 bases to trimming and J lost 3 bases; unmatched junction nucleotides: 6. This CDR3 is CASRGSGGEETQYF. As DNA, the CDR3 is TGTGCCAGCAGAGGCTCCGGGGGGGAAGAGACCCAGTACTTC. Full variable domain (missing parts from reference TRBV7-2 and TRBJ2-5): GAGVSQSPSNKVTEKGKDVELRCDPISGHTALYWYRQSLGQGLEFLIYFQGNSAPDKSGLPSDRFSAERTGGSVSTLTIQRTQQEDSAVYLCASRGSGGEETQYFGPGTRLLVL.

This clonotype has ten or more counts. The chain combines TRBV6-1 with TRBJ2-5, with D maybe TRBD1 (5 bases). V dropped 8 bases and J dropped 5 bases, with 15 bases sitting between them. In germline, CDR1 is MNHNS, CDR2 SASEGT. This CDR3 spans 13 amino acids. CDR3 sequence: CASGQGTGETQYF. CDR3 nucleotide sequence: TGTGCCAGCGGCCAGGGTACTGGGGAGACCCAGTACTTC.

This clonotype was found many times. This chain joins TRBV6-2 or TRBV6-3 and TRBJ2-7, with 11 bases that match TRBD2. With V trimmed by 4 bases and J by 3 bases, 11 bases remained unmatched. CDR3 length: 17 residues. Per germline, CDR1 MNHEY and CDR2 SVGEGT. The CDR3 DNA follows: TGTGCCAGCAGTTTACGGCGGAGGGGGACTAGCGGCTACGAGCAGTACTTC. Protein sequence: CASSLRRRGTSGYEQYF.

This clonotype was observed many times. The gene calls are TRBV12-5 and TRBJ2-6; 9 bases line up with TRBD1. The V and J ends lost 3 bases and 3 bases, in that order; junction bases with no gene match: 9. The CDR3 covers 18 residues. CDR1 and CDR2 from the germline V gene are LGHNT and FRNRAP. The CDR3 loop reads CASGLGTGGFYGANVLTF. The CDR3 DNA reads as TGTGCTAGTGGTTTAGGCACAGGGGGCTTTTATGGGGCCAACGTCCTGACTTTC.

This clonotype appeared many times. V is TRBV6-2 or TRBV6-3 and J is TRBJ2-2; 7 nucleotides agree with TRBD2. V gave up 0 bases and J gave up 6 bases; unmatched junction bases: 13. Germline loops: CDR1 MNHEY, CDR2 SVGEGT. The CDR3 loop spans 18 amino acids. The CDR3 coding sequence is TGTGCCAGCAGTTACTCCTACAGCGGGGCGAAACACGCCGGGGAGCTGTTTTTT. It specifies CASSYSYSGAKHAGELFF.

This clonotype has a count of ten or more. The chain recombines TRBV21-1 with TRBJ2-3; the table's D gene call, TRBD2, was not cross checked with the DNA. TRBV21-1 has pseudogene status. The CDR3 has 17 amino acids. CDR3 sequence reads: CASSKALLSGIDTLQYF. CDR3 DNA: TGTGCCAGCAGCAAAGCGCTTTTGAGCGGGATCGATACGTTGCAGTATTTT.

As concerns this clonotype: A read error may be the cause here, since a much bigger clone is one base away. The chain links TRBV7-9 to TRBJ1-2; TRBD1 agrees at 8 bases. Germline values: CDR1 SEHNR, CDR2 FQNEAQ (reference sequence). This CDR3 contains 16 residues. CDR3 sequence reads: CACSSRDRRYNYGYTF. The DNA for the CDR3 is TGTGCCTGCAGCTCGCGGGACAGGAGATATAACTATGGCTACACCTTC. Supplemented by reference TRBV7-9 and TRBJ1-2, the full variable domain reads DTGVSQNPRHKITKRGQNVTFRCDPISEHNRLYWYRQTLGQGPEFLTYFQNEAQLEKSRLLSDRFSAERPKGSFSTLEIQRTEQGDSAMYLCACSSRDRRYNYGYTFGSGTRLTVV.

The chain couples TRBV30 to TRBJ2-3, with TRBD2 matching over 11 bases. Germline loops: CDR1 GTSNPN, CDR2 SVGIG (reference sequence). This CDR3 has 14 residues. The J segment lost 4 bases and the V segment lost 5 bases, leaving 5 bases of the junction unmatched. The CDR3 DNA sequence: TGTGCCTGGGGGAGGGGACTAGCGGCAGATACGCAGTATTTT. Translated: CAWGRGLAADTQYF.

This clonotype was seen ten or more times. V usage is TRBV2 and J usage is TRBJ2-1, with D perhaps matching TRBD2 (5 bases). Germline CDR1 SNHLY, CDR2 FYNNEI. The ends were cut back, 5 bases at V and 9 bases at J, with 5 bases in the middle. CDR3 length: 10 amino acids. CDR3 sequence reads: CASSRGEQFF. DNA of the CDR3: TGTGCCAGCAGTCGGGGTGAGCAGTTCTTC.

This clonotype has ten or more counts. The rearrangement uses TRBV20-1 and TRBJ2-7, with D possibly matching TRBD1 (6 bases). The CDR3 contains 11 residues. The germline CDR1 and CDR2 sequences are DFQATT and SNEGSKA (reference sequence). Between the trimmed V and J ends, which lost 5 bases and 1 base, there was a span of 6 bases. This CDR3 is CSADRSYEQYF. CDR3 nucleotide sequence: TGCAGTGCTGACAGGTCCTACGAGCAGTACTTC.

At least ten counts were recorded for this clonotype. The chain's CDR3 is CASTHQGAEETQYF. Here the CDR3 DNA reads TGTGCCAGCACCCATCAGGGGGCCGAAGAGACCCAGTACTTC. The J gene is TRBJ2-5, the V gene TRBV12-3 or TRBV12-4, with TRBD1 identical over 8 bases. Losses at the gene ends were 7 bases for V and 3 bases for J; bases not matched to a gene: 7. CDR3 length: 14 residues.

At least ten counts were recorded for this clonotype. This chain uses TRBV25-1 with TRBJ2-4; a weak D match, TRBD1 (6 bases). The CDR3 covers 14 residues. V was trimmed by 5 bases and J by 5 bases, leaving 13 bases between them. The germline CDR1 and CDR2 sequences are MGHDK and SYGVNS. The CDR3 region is CASSSRDIQNIQYF. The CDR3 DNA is TGTGCCAGCAGTTCCCGGGACATCCAAAACATTCAGTACTTC.

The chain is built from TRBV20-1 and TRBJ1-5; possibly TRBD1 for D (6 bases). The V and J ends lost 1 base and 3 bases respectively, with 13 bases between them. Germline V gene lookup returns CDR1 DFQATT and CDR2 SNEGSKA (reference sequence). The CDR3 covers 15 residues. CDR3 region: CSARVGGDFNQPQHF. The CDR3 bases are TGCAGTGCTAGAGTGGGGGGCGATTTCAATCAGCCCCAGCATTTT.

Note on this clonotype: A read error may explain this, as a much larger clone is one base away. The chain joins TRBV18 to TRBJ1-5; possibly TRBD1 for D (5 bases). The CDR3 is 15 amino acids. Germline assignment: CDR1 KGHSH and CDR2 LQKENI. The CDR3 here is CVSSQRGVSNQPQHF. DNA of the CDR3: TGTGTCAGCTCACAACGAGGGGTTAGCAATCAGCCCCAGCATTTT.

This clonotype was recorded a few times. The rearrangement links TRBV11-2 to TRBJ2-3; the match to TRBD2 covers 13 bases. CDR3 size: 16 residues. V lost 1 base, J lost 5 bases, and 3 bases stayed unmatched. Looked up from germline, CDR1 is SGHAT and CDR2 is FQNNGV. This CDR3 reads CASSLGTSGSGDTQYF. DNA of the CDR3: TGTGCCAGCAGCTTAGGGACTAGCGGGAGTGGAGATACGCAGTATTTT.

The CDR3 region has the DNA TGTGCCAGCAGCTTGGTACCGGCGGGGGTAGCGGGAGCCAATGAGCAGTTCTTC. Encoded protein: CASSLVPAGVAGANEQFF. The gene calls are TRBV5-6 and TRBJ2-1, with 9 positions matching TRBD2. The V and J ends lost 0 bases and 6 bases, in that order; junction bases with no gene match: 13. This CDR3 contains 18 residues. Germline assignment: CDR1 SGHDT and CDR2 YYEEEE.

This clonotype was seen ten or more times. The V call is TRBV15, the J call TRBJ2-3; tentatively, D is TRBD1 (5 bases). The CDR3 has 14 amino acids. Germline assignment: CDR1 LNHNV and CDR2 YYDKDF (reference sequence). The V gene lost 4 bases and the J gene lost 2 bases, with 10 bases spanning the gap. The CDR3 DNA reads TGTGCCACCAGCAAAGGACATACCACAGATACGCAGTATTTT. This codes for CATSKGHTTDTQYF.

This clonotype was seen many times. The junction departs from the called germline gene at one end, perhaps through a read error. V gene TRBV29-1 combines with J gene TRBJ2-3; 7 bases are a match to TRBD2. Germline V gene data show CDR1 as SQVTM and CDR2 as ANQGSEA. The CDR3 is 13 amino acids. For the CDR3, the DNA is TGCAGCGTGAGAGGACTAGGCACCGATACGCAGTATTTT. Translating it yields CSVRGLGTDTQYF.